This T cell receptor beta chain was recorded in a study of T cell responses to AZD1222 COVID-19 vaccine (dated by TCRdb to 2020 to 2023). In the study overall: TCR sequencing covered some 250 trial participants: 200 to 210 given two doses of AZD1222 and approximately 25 given two doses of MenACWY control vaccine. Trial participants were enrolled by age into 18-55, 56-69 and 70-plus year subgroups, with about 150, 28 and 57 TCR-sequenced participants respectively.

Trimming takes 6 bases off V and 3 bases off J; junction bases not matched to a gene: 5. Its CDR3 holds 15 amino acids, cysteine through phenylalanine. Just CDR3 DNA is preserved here, 45 bases in frame from base 1. Reading the germline V gene gives CDR1 MNHEY and CDR2 SVGAGI. Per the publication, the time point label means: about 28 days (+/-7) after the second vaccine dose. AZD1222 recipients given second doses at about 4 weeks or at about 12 weeks were pooled, since spike-specific TCR depth and breadth were not found to differ between the two schedules. The vaccinee samples were drawn from two UK trials, COV001 and COV002, one of which was a single-blind randomized controlled phase 2/3 trial testing AZD1222 (ChAdOx1 nCoV-19) in healthy adults. Trial participant PBMC samples were collected at day 0 and day 28 after the second dose for TCRbeta chain sequencing. For this clone: Its target antigen remains unknown. Base quality data are lacking; no much larger clone is found one base away.

Points the paper makes about the study in general: Reportedly, close to half of the unique spike-specific TCRs recognized epitopes lying outside the regions that are mutated in the B.1.351 and B.1.1.7 variants. Because no samples from the day 14 peak response were available, repertoires could be characterized only after the peak T cell response. Only six AZD1222 recipients were SARS-CoV-2 seropositive at baseline, limiting conclusions about previously exposed vaccinees. In the small 56-69-year group, the increase in depth fell short of significance, most likely because of low power. Participants were mostly white British, with more females than males. The authors suggested clonal diversity may have been underestimated. The whole spike protein was spanned by vaccine-associated CD4 TCRs, and dominant responses were seen in regions 160-218 and 743-854. A significant rise in spike-specific TCR breadth and depth was observed after two AZD1222 doses relative to day 0 and relative to MenACWY recipients.

The CDR3 regions of human TCRbeta chains were subjected to immunosequencing. As for the authors' bioinformatics: TCRs in the repertoires were matched against a reference library of SARS-CoV-2-specific TCRs that had been generated with the MIRA antigen-specificity platform. Breadth was defined as the fraction of unique TCRs that were SARS-CoV-2-associated, and depth was defined as the fraction of total T cells that were SARS-CoV-2-associated. Using the MIRA data, each spike-specific TCR was assigned both to the spike region to which the TCR was reactive and to a CD4 or CD8 class. Log10-transformed breadth and depth values were compared by one-way ANOVA with Sidak's multiple comparisons tests. This is the immuneACCESS table as TCRdb keeps it, with only in-frame sequences that have V and J called. A part of the clones is gone; compared with another copy, unresolved V genes explain less than half, and the rest is unexplained. V and J calls and clone size are given by that table; D and trimming were obtained from the DNA. The sample table lists about 66,000 clones, about 80% of them with a count of one. The ten largest clones add up to less than 4% of the sample.

The receptor was derived from an adult who received the AZD1222 COVID-19 vaccine. Sequences were derived from peripheral blood, sampled 28 days after the second AZD1222 dose. Recombination linked TRBV6-5 to TRBJ2-5; TRBD2 agrees with 12 junctional bases. The DNA sequence is given as TGTGCCAGCAGATACGGACTAGCGGGGAAAGAGACCCAGTACTTC. The translation is CASRYGLAGKETQYF.